The 16 T cell receptor beta chains below all came from one sample that was sequenced in a study of OX40 agonist ivuxolimab in advanced cancers. Here immunoSEQ multiplex PCR was the method, and the copy in TCRdb shows in-frame clones only, minus some. This sample has tens of thousands of clones, with about 93% found just once. The sample in question was CD4+ or CD8+ T cells sorted from blood, obtained in a trial of the OX40 agonist ivuxolimab. These receptors all come from an adult with an advanced solid tumor such as melanoma, head and neck, liver or kidney cancer.

V gene TRBV11-2 combines with J gene TRBJ2-3; no reliable D call. The CDR3 has 16 residues. Germline CDR1 and CDR2: SGHAT and FQNNGV. V was shortened by 1 base and J by 5 bases, with 16 bases between the two germline ends. In nucleotides, the CDR3 is TGTGCCAGCAGCTTAGGAAGGGAAAGAGGTTTAGATACGCAGTATTTT. This encodes CASSLGRERGLDTQYF.

The CDR3 nucleotides are TGTGCCAGCAGCGTGTCCGGGACAGGGGTGACTGAAGCTTTCTTT. It yields the protein CASSVSGTGVTEAFF. V is TRBV9 and J is TRBJ1-1; 10 bases are shared with TRBD1. Germline V gene sequence: CDR1 SGDLS, CDR2 YYNGEE. Losses at the gene ends were 2 bases for V and 5 bases for J; bases not matched to a gene: 6. This CDR3 comprises 15 residues.

V is TRBV6-5 and J is TRBJ2-5; 10 bases agree with TRBD1. CDR1 and CDR2 from the germline V gene are MNHEY and SVGAGI. The CDR3 has 16 amino acids. J lost 4 bases, V lost 3 bases, and 8 bases had no gene match. The chain's CDR3 is CASSYGDRGGSETQYF. CDR3 DNA: TGTGCCAGCAGTTATGGGGACAGGGGAGGTTCAGAGACCCAGTACTTC.

V and J are TRBV19 and TRBJ2-3; tentative D call: TRBD2 (6 bases). This CDR3 comprises 17 residues. Trimming took off 9 bases at V and 8 bases at J, with 30 bases between the two ends. Per germline, CDR1 LNHDA and CDR2 SQIVND (reference sequence). CDR3 DNA sequence: TGTGCCAGCCACAAATCCGGACTCCCCACTAGGGGAGGTACGCAGTATTTT. This encodes CASHKSGLPTRGGTQYF. The full variable domain, with the rest looked up from reference TRBV19 and TRBJ2-3, is DGGITQSPKYLFRKEGQNVTLSCEQNLNHDAMYWYRQDPGQGLRLIYYSQIVNDFQKGDIAEGYSVSREKKESFPLTVTSAQKNPTAFYLCASHKSGLPTRGGTQYFGPGTRLTVL.

The J gene is TRBJ2-5, the V gene TRBV28, with D possibly matching TRBD2 (7 bases). The V end was cut by 6 bases, the J end by 5 bases, with 19 bases between. CDR3 size: 15 residues. The V gene's germline CDR1 is MDHEN and CDR2 SYDVKM. The CDR3 DNA is TGTGCCAGCAGATCCGGGGGGCGGGAGACGGAGACCCAGTACTTC. Translated: CASRSGGRETETQYF.

The V call is TRBV19, the J call TRBJ2-7, with 9 nucleotides matching TRBD2. CDR3 length equals 15 residues. V lost 3 bases, J lost 1 base, and 4 bases stayed unmatched. The germline V gene has CDR1 LNHDA and CDR2 SQIVND (reference sequence). CDR3 residues: CASSISGRGSYEQYF. The CDR3, as DNA: TGTGCCAGTAGTATTAGCGGGAGAGGTTCCTACGAGCAGTACTTC.

This clone has only one observation. The CDR3 DNA sequence: TGTGCCAGCAGTTTATCTACCACAGATACGCAGTATTTT. Residues: CASSLSTTDTQYF. The chain links TRBV27 to TRBJ2-3; D is unclear. The germline gives CDR1 MNHEY, CDR2 SMNVEV (reference sequence). This CDR3 is 13 amino acids long. V was clipped by 0 bases and J by 2 bases, with 3 bases between them.

Details on this clone: The same CDR3 can be traced to other DNA sequences in this sample. This sequence joins TRBV4-2 and TRBJ2-7; 11 bases are a match to TRBD2. The CDR3 consists of 16 residues. J gave up 4 bases and V 3 bases, and 8 bases lay outside the gene matches. CDR1 is LGHNA and CDR2 is YNFKEQ in the germline V gene. Here the CDR3 DNA reads TGTGCCAGCAGCCAGGAAGATAGCGGGAGGGTTTACGAGCAGTACTTC. Encoded protein: CASSQEDSGRVYEQYF.

This sequence joins TRBV19 and TRBJ2-1, with TRBD2 as a possible D gene (6 bases). Trimming took 1 base from V and 5 from J, leaving 15 bases between them. The CDR3 consists of 16 residues. Germline CDR1 and CDR2: LNHDA and SQIVND (reference sequence). The CDR3 DNA reads TGTGCCAGTAGTATAGGTCGGGGGAAGAGGAACAATGAGCAGTTCTTC. This encodes CASSIGRGKRNNEQFF.

This sequence joins TRBV7-9 and TRBJ2-5; no firm D call. Trimming took off 1 base at V and 5 bases at J, with 14 bases between the two ends. This CDR3 comprises 15 residues. Looked up from germline, CDR1 is SEHNR and CDR2 is FQNEAQ (reference sequence). The CDR3 DNA is TGTGCCAGCAGCTTAGGGCCCGCGGTGCTGGAGACCCAGTACTTC. Translating gives CASSLGPAVLETQYF.

V and J are TRBV27 and TRBJ2-3; D could derive from TRBD1 or TRBD2 (5 bases each). With 5 bases removed from V and 2 bases from J, the gap between germline ends came to 14 bases. Germline V gene data show CDR1 as MNHEY and CDR2 as SMNVEV (reference sequence). The length of the CDR3 is 15 residues. CDR3 nucleotides: TGTGCCAGCAGTCCAAGGGACGGAAACACAGATACGCAGTATTTT. Translated, it gives CASSPRDGNTDTQYF.

The chain recombines TRBV11-2 with TRBJ2-7, with TRBD1 matching 9 bases. Germline V CDR1 and CDR2: SGHAT, FQNNGV. Trimming removed 5 bases from V and 7 bases from J; junction bases left unmatched: 9. This CDR3 is built from 14 residues. Here the CDR3 reads CASSPLGTGSEQYF. Written as DNA, the CDR3 is TGTGCCAGCAGCCCGCTCGGGACAGGGTCAGAGCAGTACTTC.

This clone appeared a single time. This rearrangement joins TRBV18 to TRBJ2-1; D is unclear. The germline V gene encodes CDR1 KGHSH and CDR2 LQKENI. V lost 4 bases to trimming and J lost 0 bases, with 10 bases between them. CDR3 length equals 15 residues. The CDR3 here is CASSHARSSYNEQFF. The CDR3 DNA reads as TGTGCCAGCTCACACGCCCGTAGCTCCTACAATGAGCAGTTCTTC. The whole variable domain, remainder taken from reference TRBV18 and TRBJ2-1, is NAGVMQNPRHLVRRRGQEARLRCSPMKGHSHVYWYRQLPEEGLKFMVYLQKENIIDESGMPKERFSAEFPKEGPSILRIQQVVRGDSAAYFCASSHARSSYNEQFFGPGTRLTVL.

The chain has TRBV27 and TRBJ2-1, with TRBD2 matching over 9 bases. The germline V gene has CDR1 MNHEY and CDR2 SMNVEV (reference sequence). CDR3 length: 15 residues. The trim removed 6 bases at V and 5 bases at J, leaving 8 bases unmatched. CDR3 sequence (DNA): TGTGCCAGCAGATTTAGCGGGGGACAACACAATGAGCAGTTCTTC. Protein product: CASRFSGGQHNEQFF.

The chain uses TRBV7-9 and TRBJ2-1, with 9 bases that match TRBD2. The CDR3 has 16 amino acids. Germline CDR1 and CDR2: SEHNR and FQNEAQ (reference sequence). The junction had 10 bases not matched to a gene; V was cut back by 6 bases and J by 4 bases. CDR3 sequence: CASSHTGTSRYNEQFF. In DNA, the CDR3 is TGTGCCAGCAGTCACACCGGGACTAGCCGTTACAATGAGCAGTTCTTC.

The J gene is TRBJ2-7, the V gene TRBV9; D call uncertain. Trimming pared 3 bases from V and 3 bases from J, leaving 13 bases between. In germline, CDR1 is SGDLS, CDR2 YYNGEE. This CDR3 is built from 14 residues. CDR3 DNA sequence: TGTGCCAGCAGCGCCGATAACAGTTACTACGAGCAGTACTTC. This sequence encodes CASSADNSYYEQYF.